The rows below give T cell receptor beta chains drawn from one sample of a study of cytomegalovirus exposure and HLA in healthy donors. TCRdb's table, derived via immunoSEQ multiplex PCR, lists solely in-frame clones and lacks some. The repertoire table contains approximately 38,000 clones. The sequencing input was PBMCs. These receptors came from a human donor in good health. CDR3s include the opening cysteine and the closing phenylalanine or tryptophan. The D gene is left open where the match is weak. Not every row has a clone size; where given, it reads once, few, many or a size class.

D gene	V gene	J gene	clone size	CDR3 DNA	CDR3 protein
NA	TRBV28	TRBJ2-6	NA	TGTGCCAGCAGTTCTCCCGGTCAATCTGGGGCCAACGTCCTGACTTTC	CASSSPGQSGANVLTF
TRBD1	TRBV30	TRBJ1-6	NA	TGTGCCGGGAGTATCGGGGACAGGGACAATTCACCCCTCCACTTT	CAGSIGDRDNSPLHF
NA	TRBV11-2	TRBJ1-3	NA	TGTGCCAGCAGCTTAGAGGGCCTCCTAGGAAACACCATATATTTT	CASSLEGLLGNTIYF
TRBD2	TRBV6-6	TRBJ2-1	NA	TGTGCCAGCAGTTACGGGACTAGCGGGGTGCAGTTCTTC	CASSYGTSGVQFF
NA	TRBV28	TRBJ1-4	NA	TGTGCCAGCAGCCCAATCGGGGGTAATGAAAAACTGTTTTTT	CASSPIGGNEKLFF
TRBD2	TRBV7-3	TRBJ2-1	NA	TGTGCCAGCAGCTCTAGCGGGGGGGAATCCCATGAGCAGTTCTTC	CASSSSGGESHEQFF
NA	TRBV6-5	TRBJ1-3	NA	TGTGCCAGCAAGCAAGGGGCGACTGGAAACACCATATATTTT	CASKQGATGNTIYF
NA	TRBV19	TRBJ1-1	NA	TGTGCCAGTAGTTTAATGAGTAACACTGAAGCTTTCTTT	CASSLMSNTEAFF
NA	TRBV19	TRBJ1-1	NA	TGTGCCAGTAGTATAGGCGGGGCCGGGAACACTGAAGCTTTCTTT	CASSIGGAGNTEAFF
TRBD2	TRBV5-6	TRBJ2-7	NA	TGTGCCAGCAGCTGGGGGACTAGCGGGGGGACCTACGAGCAGTACTTC	CASSWGTSGGTYEQYF
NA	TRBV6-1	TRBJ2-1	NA	TGTGCCAGCAGGTCCACAGGGGACTCCCCCCATGAGCAGTTCTTC	CASRSTGDSPHEQFF
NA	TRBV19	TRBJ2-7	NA	TGTGCCAGTAGTATAGATGGTAGCTCCTACGAGCAGTACTTC	CASSIDGSSYEQYF
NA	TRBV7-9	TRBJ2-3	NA	TGTGCCAGCAGCTTAGTAGCGGACAGCACAGATACGCAGTATTTT	CASSLVADSTDTQYF
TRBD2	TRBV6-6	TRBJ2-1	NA	TGTGCCAGCAGTCCGGGGGGGACTAAGGGCAATGAGCAGTTCTTC	CASSPGGTKGNEQFF
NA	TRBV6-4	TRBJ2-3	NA	TGTGCCAGCAGTGAAAAGGGAGGAGATACGCAGTATTTT	CASSEKGGDTQYF
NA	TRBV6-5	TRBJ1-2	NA	TGTGCCAGCAGTTACCTCCCAGGGGCCTATAACTATGGCTACACCTTC	CASSYLPGAYNYGYTF
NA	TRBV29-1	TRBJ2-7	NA	TGCAGCGTTGACGGGGGAGGCCACGAGCAGTACTTC	CSVDGGGHEQYF
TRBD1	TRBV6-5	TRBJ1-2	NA	TGTGCCACCGTCAGGACAGGCGACTATGGCTACACCTTC	CATVRTGDYGYTF
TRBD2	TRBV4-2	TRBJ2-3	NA	TGTGCCAGCAGCCAAATTCCTAGCGGGGGGACAGATACGCAGTATTTT	CASSQIPSGGTDTQYF
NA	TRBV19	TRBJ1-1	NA	TGTGCCAGTAGTAGGGGGCTAGGGATGAACACTGAAGCTTTCTTT	CASSRGLGMNTEAFF
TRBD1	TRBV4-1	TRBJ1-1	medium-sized	TGCGCCAGCAGCCAAGAGGGACAGGCAGGGACTGAAGCTTTCTTT	CASSQEGQAGTEAFF
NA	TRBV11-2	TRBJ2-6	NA	TGTGCCAGCAGCTTCGGGTCTGGGGCCAACGTCCTGACTTTC	CASSFGSGANVLTF
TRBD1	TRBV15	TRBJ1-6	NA	TGTGCCACCAGCAGGCTCCGGGACAGTACACCCCTCCACTTT	CATSRLRDSTPLHF
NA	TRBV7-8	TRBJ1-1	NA	TGTGCCAGCAGCCCTTACCGCTACGGGTCGAACACTGAAGCTTTCTTT	CASSPYRYGSNTEAFF
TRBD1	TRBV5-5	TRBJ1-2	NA	TGTGCCAGCAGCTCGACAGGGGGTAACTATGGCTACACCTTC	CASSSTGGNYGYTF
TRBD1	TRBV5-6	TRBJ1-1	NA	TGTGCCAGCAGCTGGACAGGTATCACTGAAGCTTTCTTT	CASSWTGITEAFF
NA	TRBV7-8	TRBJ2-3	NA	TGTGCCAGCAGCTTGCGGGAACTGTCCCCCACAGATAAGCAGTATTTT	CASSLRELSPTDKQYF
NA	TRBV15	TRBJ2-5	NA	TGTGCCACCAGCAGAGAGGGGCCAGGGTTTGCAGAGACCCAGTACTTC	CATSREGPGFAETQYF
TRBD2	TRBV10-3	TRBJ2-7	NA	TGTGCCATCAGTGATTCGGGGGGGAACGCCTACGAGCAGTACTTC	CAISDSGGNAYEQYF
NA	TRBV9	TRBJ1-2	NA	TGTGCCAGCAGCGATCAGGGCGGTGGCTATGGCTACACCTTC	CASSDQGGGYGYTF
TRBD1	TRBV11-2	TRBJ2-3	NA	TGTGCCAACAGCTTAGACAGGGGCGGAACAGATACGCAGTATTTT	CANSLDRGGTDTQYF
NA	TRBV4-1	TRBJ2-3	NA	TGCGCCAGCAGCCGGCAAAAGGAGGGAGATACGCAGTATTTT	CASSRQKEGDTQYF
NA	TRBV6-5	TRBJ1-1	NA	TGTGCCAGCAGCCGGACAGAGAACACTGAAGCTTTCTTT	CASSRTENTEAFF
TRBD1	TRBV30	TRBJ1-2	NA	TGTGCCTGGAGGGGACAGGGCAACTATGGCTACACCTTC	CAWRGQGNYGYTF
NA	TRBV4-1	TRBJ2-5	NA	TGCGCCAGCAGCCAAGATCAGGCAGGGCTGAAGACCCAGTACTTC	CASSQDQAGLKTQYF
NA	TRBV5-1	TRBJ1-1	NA	TGCGCCAGCAGCTCTCAAGGGGGAAACACTGAAGCTTTCTTT	CASSSQGGNTEAFF
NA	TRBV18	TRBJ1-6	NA	TGTGCCAGCTCACCAGCGGGGCAGAATTCACCCCTCCACTTT	CASSPAGQNSPLHF
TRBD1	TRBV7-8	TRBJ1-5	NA	TGTGCCAGCAGCAGGACAGGGGGCGAACAGCCCCAGCATTTT	CASSRTGGEQPQHF
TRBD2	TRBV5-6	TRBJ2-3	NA	TGTGCCAGCAGCTTGGTCGGGTCTAGCGGGGGGTTTGATACGCAGTATTTT	CASSLVGSSGGFDTQYF
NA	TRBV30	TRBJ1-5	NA	TGTGCCTGGAGCAAGACGGGGGGCAATCAGCCCCAGCATTTT	CAWSKTGGNQPQHF
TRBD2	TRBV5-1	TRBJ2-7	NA	TGCGCCAGCAGCGCAATTCAAGGCGGGAGCTTCTACGAGCAGTACTTC	CASSAIQGGSFYEQYF
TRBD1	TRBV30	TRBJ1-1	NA	TGTGCCTGGAGGACGTCAAGACAGGGGGGCACTGAAGCTTTCTTT	CAWRTSRQGGTEAFF
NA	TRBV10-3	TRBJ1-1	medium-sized	TGTGCCACCAGGGGAGTGAACACTGAAGCTTTCTTT	CATRGVNTEAFF
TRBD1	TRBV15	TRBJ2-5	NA	TGTGCCACCAGCAGAGATGACAGGGGGCGAGAGACCCAGTACTTC	CATSRDDRGRETQYF
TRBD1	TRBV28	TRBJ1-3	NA	TGTGCCAGCAGTCCGCCGACAGGGTCCTCTGGAAACACCATATATTTT	CASSPPTGSSGNTIYF
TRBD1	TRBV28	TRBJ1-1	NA	TGTGCCAGCAGCCGGCTAGGACAGGGGGAAAAGGCTTTCTTT	CASSRLGQGEKAFF
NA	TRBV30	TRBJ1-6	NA	TGTGCCTGGAGTGTAAGGCCTTATACAGTGCCCCTCCACTTT	CAWSVRPYTVPLHF
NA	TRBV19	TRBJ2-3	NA	TGTGCCAGTAGTTCCGGGACGGGGACTAGCACAGATACGCAGTATTTT	CASSSGTGTSTDTQYF
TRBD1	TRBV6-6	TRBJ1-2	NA	TGTGCCAGCGTTACAGGGGGCGCCGGGAATGGCTACACCTTC	CASVTGGAGNGYTF